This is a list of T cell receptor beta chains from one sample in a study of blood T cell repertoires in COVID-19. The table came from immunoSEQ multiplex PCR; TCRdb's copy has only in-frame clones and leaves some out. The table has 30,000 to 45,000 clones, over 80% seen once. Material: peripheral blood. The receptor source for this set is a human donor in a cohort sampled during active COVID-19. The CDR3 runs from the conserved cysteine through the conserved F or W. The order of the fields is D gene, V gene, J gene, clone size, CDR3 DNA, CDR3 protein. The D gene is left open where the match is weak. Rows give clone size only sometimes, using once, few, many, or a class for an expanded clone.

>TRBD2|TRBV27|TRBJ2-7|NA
TGTGCCAGCAGTCGGATCCTAGCGGGGGGGAGCTCCTACGAGCAGTACTTC
CASSRILAGGSSYEQYF
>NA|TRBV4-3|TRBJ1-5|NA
TGCGCCAGCAGCCAAGATACTGTGACAGGTTCTCAGCCCCAGCATTTT
CASSQDTVTGSQPQHF
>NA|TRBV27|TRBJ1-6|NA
TGTGCCAGCAGTTTATCACGGCAGGGAGGAAATTCACCCCTCCACTTT
CASSLSRQGGNSPLHF
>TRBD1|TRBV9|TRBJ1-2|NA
TGTGCCAGCAGCGTAGGTACAGGGGACCGGAATGGCTACACCTTC
CASSVGTGDRNGYTF
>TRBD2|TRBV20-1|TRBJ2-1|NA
TGCAGTGCTAGTGTCACTAGCGGGGGCTACAATGAGCAGTTCTTC
CSASVTSGGYNEQFF
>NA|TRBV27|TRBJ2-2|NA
TGTGCCAGCAGTAGGAGCAAAGAGAGACCTACCGGGGAGCTGTTTTTT
CASSRSKERPTGELFF
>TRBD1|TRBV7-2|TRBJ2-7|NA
TGTGCCAGCAGCCTCTGGGACAGGGGAAGCAACGAGCAGTACTTC
CASSLWDRGSNEQYF
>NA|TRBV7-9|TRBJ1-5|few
TGTGCCAGCAGTCCGGAGGCTTATCAGCCCCAGCATTTT
CASSPEAYQPQHF
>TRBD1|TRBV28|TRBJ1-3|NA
TGTGCCAGCAGTTTAGGTCCAGGGGGAGGAAACACCATATATTTT
CASSLGPGGGNTIYF
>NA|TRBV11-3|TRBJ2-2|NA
TGTGCCAGCTCCGCTACCGGGGGATCAGGGGAGCTGTTTTTT
CASSATGGSGELFF
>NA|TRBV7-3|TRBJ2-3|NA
TGTGCCAGCAGCCCCTCATCTAGGCGGGGCGGTCGATATACGCAGTATTTT
CASSPSSRRGGRYTQYF
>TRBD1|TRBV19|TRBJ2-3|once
TGTGCCAGTAGTTTGGGACAGCCAACAGATACGCAGTATTTT
CASSLGQPTDTQYF
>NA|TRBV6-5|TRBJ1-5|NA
TGTGCCAGCAGTTTGGGGGGGTATAGCAATCAGCCCCAGCATTTT
CASSLGGYSNQPQHF
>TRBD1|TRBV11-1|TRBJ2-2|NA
TGTGCCAGCAGCTTATCTAGGACAGGGTCCGGGGAGCTGTTTTTT
CASSLSRTGSGELFF
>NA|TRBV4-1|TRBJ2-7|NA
TGCGCCAGCAGCCAAGATCAGGGGCTAGACTACGAGCAGTACTTC
CASSQDQGLDYEQYF
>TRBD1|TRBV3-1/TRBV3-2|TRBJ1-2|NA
TGTGCCAGCAGCCACTGGGACAGGGCAGACTTCTATGGCTACACCTTC
CASSHWDRADFYGYTF
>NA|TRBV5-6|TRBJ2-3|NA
TGTGCCAGCAGCTCGCCGATGGACAGGTTAGGGGGGGATACGCAGTATTTT
CASSSPMDRLGGDTQYF
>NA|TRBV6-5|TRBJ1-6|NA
TGTGCCAGCAGTTACCCCTCCCAGATCGGGAGTTCACCCCTCCACTTT
CASSYPSQIGSSPLHF
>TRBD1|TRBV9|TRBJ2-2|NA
TGTGCCAGCAGCGATCCGGGACAGGGGGCGAACACCGGGGAGCTGTTTTTT
CASSDPGQGANTGELFF
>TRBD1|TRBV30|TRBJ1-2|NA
TGTGCCTGGAGTGTACGGGGACAGGGGGCCCGAACCTATGGCTACACCTTC
CAWSVRGQGARTYGYTF
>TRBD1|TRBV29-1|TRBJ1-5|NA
TGCAGCGTTGAGTGGGCAGGGGGACAGCCCCAGCATTTT
CSVEWAGGQPQHF
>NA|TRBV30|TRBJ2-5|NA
TGTGCCTGGACTGAACTCCAAGAGACCCAGTACTTC
CAWTELQETQYF
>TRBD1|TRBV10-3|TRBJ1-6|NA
TGTGCCACGCGACAGGGTCAGATGGGTAATTCACCCCTCCACTTT
CATRQGQMGNSPLHF
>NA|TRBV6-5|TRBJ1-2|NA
TGTGCCAGCAGTTACTCGTCAGGTGGCTACACCTTC
CASSYSSGGYTF
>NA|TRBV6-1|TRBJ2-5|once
TGTGCCAGCAGTGAAGCAGAGGGATTCCAAGAGACCCAGTACTTC
CASSEAEGFQETQYF
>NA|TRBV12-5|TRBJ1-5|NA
TGTGCTAGTGGTCCATTCGGTGGGGGGACGCGTCAGCCCCAGCATTTT
CASGPFGGGTRQPQHF
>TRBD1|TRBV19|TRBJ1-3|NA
TGTGCCAGTAGAGCTACAGGGGGAGCTGGAAACACCATATATTTT
CASRATGGAGNTIYF
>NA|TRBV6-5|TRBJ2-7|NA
TGTGCCAGCTGGACAGTCTCCTACGAGCAGTACTTC
CASWTVSYEQYF
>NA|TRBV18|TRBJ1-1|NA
TGTGCCAGCTCGACCGCCCCGGGGAACACTGAAGCTTTCTTT
CASSTAPGNTEAFF
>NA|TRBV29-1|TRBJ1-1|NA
TGCAGCGTTCCCAACGCGAAGCGGGGCTACTTTGAAGCTTTCTTT
CSVPNAKRGYFEAFF
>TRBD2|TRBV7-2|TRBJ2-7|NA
TGTGCCAGCAGCTTACCTAGCGGGGGGGGTACCTACGAGCAGTACTTC
CASSLPSGGGTYEQYF
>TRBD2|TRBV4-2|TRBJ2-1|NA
TGTGCCAGCAGCCCCCTAACGAGGGGGACTAGCGGTGGTGAGCAGTTCTTC
CASSPLTRGTSGGEQFF
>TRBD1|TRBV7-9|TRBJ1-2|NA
TGTGCCAGCAGCACCGACAGGGACTATGGCTACACCTTC
CASSTDRDYGYTF
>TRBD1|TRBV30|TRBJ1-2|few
TGTGCCTGGAACCGGCGGGGGACAGGGGTGGGTGGCTACACCTTC
CAWNRRGTGVGGYTF
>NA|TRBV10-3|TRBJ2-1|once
TGTGCCATCCAAGGGGCGGCGAGCTCCTACAATGAGCAGTTCTTC
CAIQGAASSYNEQFF
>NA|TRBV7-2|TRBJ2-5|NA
TGTGCCAGCAGCTTAGTGCCAGGGACCCAGTACTTC
CASSLVPGTQYF
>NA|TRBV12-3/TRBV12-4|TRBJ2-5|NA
TGTGCCAGCAGTTTGGGGGGTGGGGAGACCCAGTACTTC
CASSLGGGETQYF
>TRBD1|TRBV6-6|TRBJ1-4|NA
TGTGCCAGCAAAATACCGACAGGGGGGGGTGAAAAACTGTTTTTT
CASKIPTGGGEKLFF
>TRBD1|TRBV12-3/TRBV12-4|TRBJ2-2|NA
TGTGCCAGCAGTTTGGGACAGACAGGGACGCTGTTTTTT
CASSLGQTGTLFF
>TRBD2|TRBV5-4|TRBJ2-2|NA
TGTGCCAGCAGCTTCCCTCGGGGGGGGAACACCGGGGAGCTGTTTTTT
CASSFPRGGNTGELFF
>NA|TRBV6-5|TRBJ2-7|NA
TGTGCCAGCAGTTACTCAACCGGGCTTGGAGGCTACGAGCAGTACTTC
CASSYSTGLGGYEQYF
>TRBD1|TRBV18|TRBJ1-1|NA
TGTGCCAGCTCACTAGTAAGGGGGCGCGGCTCTGAAGCTTTCTTT
CASSLVRGRGSEAFF
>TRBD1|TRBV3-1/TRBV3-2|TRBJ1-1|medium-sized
TGTGCCAGCAGCCAAGGGGGACAGGGGGCTGCGGCTTTCTTT
CASSQGGQGAAAFF
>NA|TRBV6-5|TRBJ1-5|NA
TGTGCCAGCAGTCCCGGAGGAGATCGGCCCCAGCATTTT
CASSPGGDRPQHF
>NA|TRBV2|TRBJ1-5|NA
TGTGCCAGCATGGCAGGATCCAATCAGCCCCAGCATTTT
CASMAGSNQPQHF
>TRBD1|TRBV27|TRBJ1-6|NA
TGTGCCAGCAGTCCCCAGGACAGGGCGGATTCACCCCTCCACTTT
CASSPQDRADSPLHF
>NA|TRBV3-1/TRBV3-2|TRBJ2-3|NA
TGTGCCAGCAGCCATGCAGGGATAGATACGCAGTATTTT
CASSHAGIDTQYF
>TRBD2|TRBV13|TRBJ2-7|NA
TGTGCCAGCAGCCTCTCAGCGGGGCTCTACTCCTACGAGCAGTACTTC
CASSLSAGLYSYEQYF
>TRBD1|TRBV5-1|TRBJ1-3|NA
TGCGCCAGCAGCTTGGGGGGACAGGGCAGTGGAAACACCATATATTTT
CASSLGGQGSGNTIYF
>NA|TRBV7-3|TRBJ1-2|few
TGTGCCAGCAGCTTGGATACAGACCACTATGGCTACACCTTC
CASSLDTDHYGYTF
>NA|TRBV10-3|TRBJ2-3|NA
TGTGCCATCAGTGAGTCGGTCAGTAGCACAGATACGCAGTATTTT
CAISESVSSTDTQYF
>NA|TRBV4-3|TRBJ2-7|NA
TGCGCCAGCAGCCCGAGCGGCAGTTATTACGAGCAGTACTTC
CASSPSGSYYEQYF